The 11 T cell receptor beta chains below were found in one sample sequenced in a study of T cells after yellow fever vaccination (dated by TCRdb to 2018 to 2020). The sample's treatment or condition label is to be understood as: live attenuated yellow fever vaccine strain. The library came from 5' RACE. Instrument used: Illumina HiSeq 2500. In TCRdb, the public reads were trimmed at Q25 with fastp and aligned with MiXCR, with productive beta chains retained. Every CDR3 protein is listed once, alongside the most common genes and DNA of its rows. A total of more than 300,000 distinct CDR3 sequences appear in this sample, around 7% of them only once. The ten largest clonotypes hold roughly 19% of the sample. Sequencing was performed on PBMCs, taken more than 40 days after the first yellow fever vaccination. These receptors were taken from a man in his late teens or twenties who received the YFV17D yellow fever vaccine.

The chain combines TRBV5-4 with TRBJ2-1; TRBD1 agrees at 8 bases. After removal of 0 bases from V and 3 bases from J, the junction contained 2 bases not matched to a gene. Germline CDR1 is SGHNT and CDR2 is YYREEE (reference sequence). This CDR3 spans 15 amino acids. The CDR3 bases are TGTGCCAGCAGCTTGGCAGGGGGCGTCTACAATGAGCAGTTCTTC. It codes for CASSLAGGVYNEQFF.

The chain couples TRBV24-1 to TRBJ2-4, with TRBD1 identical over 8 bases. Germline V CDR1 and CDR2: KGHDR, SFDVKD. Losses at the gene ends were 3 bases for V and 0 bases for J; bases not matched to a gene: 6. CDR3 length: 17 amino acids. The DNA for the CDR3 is TGTGCCACCAGTGATCTAGGACAGGGTCGAGCCAAAAACATTCAGTACTTC. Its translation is CATSDLGQGRAKNIQYF.

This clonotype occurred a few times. This chain's CDR3 is CASSYPPDRDLYGYTF. The CDR3 DNA reads TGTGCCAGCAGTTACCCACCGGACAGGGATCTTTATGGCTACACCTTC. The J gene is TRBJ1-2, the V gene TRBV6-2 or TRBV6-3; 8 positions match TRBD1. The germline gives CDR1 MNHEY, CDR2 SVGEGT. CDR3 length equals 16 residues. J gave up 5 bases and V 2 bases, and 10 bases lay outside the gene matches.

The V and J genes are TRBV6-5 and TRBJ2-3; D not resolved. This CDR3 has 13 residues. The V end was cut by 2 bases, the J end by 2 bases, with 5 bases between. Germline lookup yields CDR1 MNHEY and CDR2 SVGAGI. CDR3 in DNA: TGTGCCAGCAGTTACGAATTCACAGATACGCAGTATTTT. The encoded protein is CASSYEFTDTQYF.

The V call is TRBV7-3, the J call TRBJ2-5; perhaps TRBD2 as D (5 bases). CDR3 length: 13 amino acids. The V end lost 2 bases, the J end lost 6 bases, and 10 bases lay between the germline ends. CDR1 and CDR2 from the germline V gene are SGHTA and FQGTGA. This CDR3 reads CASSLQRSKTQYF. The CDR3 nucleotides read TGTGCCAGCAGCTTACAGCGGTCAAAGACCCAGTACTTC.

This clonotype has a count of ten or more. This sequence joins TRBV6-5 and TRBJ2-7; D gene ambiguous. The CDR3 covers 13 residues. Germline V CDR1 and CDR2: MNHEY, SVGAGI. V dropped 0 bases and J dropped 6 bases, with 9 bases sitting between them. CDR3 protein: CASSYSMGSEQYV. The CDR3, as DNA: TGTGCCAGCAGTTACTCGATGGGTTCCGAGCAGTACGTC.

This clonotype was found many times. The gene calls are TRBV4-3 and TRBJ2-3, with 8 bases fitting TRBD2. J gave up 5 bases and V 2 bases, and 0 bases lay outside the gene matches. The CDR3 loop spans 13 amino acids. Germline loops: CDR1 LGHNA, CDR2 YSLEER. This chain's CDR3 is CASSQTSGDTQYF. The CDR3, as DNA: TGCGCCAGCAGCCAAACTAGCGGAGATACGCAGTATTTT.

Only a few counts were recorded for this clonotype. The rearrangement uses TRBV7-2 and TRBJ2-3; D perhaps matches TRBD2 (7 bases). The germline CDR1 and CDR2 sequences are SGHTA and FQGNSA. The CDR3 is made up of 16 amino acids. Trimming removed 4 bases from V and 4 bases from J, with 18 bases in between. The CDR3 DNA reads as TGTGCCAGCAGCTCTTTTGCGGGGGCGGGCGCAGATACGCAGTATTTT. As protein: CASSSFAGAGADTQYF.

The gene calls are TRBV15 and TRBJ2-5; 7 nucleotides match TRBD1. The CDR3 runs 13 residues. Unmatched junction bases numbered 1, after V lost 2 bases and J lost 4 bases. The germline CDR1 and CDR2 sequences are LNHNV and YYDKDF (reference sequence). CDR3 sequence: CATSRWTGETQYF. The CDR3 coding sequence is TGTGCCACCAGCAGATGGACAGGAGAGACCCAGTACTTC.

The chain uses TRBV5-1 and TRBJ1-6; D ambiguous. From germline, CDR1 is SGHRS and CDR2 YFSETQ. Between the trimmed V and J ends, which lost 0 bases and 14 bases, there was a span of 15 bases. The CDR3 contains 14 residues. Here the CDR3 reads CASSLEPGVGTLHF. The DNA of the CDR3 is TGCGCCAGCAGCTTGGAGCCTGGGGTAGGGACCCTCCACTTT.

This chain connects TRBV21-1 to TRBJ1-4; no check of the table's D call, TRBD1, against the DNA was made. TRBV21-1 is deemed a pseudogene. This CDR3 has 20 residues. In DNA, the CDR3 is TGTGCCAGCAGCCAACAGGGGGCCCTTCAGTCGCTTGCAACTAATGAAAAACTGTTTTTT. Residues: CASSQQGALQSLATNEKLFF.